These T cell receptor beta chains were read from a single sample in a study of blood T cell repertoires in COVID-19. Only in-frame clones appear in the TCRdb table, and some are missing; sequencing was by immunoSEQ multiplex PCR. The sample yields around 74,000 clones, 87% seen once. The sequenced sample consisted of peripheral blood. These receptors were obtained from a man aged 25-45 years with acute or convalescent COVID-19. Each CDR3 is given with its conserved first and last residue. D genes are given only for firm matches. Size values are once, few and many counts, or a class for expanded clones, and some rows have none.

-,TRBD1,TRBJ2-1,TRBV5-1,TGCGCCAGCAGCTTGTCTGGACAGGGGGCTTATGAGCAGTTCTTC,CASSLSGQGAYEQFF
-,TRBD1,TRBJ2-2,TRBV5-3,TGTGCCAGAAGCTTAGGACAGGGAAAGGACACCGGGGAGCTGTTTTTT,CARSLGQGKDTGELFF
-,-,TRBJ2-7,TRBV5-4,TGTGCCAGCAGCCCGTGGGCAGGCGATCTATACGAGCAGTACTTC,CASSPWAGDLYEQYF
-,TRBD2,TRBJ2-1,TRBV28,TGTGCCAGCAGTAGCACGACTAGCGGGAGGGCGGTCGAGCAGTTCTTC,CASSSTTSGRAVEQFF
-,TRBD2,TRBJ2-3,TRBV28,TGTGCCAGCAGCCGGGGACTAGCGGGAGTCGGAGATACGCAGTATTTT,CASSRGLAGVGDTQYF
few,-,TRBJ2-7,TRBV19,TGTGCCAGTAGCACCCGGGATAATTACGAGCAGTACTTC,CASSTRDNYEQYF
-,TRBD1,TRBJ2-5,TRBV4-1,TGCGCCAGCAGCCACCTAGGACAGGGGAGGGAAGAGACCCAGTACTTC,CASSHLGQGREETQYF
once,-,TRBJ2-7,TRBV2,TGTGCCATGACGGACACCACCTACGAGCAGTACTTC,CAMTDTTYEQYF
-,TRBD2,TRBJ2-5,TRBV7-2,TGTGCCAGCAGCCCGAACCTAGCGGGAGTCTGGGAGACCCAGTACTTC,CASSPNLAGVWETQYF
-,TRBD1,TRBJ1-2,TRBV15,TGTGCCACCAGCAGACATAAGATCAACCCGGACAGGGGATATGGCTACACCTTC,CATSRHKINPDRGYGYTF
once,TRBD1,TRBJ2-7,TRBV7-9,TGTGCCAGCAGCTCACAGGGACAGGGGATTACCGGGCAGTACTTC,CASSSQGQGITGQYF
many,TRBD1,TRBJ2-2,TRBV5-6,TGTGCCAGCAGCACGACAGGGTTCACCGGGGAGCTGTTTTTT,CASSTTGFTGELFF
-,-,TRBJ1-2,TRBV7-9,TGTGCCAGCAGCCCCGCCAAGGTCTCTTGGCGGTATGGCTACACCTTC,CASSPAKVSWRYGYTF
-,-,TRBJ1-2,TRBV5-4,TGTGCCAGCAGATCCAGACAGGCTGCTACGTATGGCTACACCTTC,CASRSRQAATYGYTF
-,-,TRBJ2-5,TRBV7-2,TGTGCCAGCAGCTTGAGTAGATCCCAAGAGACCCAGTACTTC,CASSLSRSQETQYF
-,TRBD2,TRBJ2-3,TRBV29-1,TGCAGCGTTGGACTAGCGGGAATCCCAGATACGCAGTATTTT,CSVGLAGIPDTQYF
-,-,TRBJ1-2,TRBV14,TGTGCCAGCAGCCAGGACAGTTGGTATGGCTACACCTTC,CASSQDSWYGYTF
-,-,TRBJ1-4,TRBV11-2,TGTGCCAGCAGCTTAGTCGATGAAAAACTGTTTTTT,CASSLVDEKLFF
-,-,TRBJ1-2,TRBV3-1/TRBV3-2,TGTGCCAGCAGCCAAGACCCAACGGTTTATGGCTACACCTTC,CASSQDPTVYGYTF
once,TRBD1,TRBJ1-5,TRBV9,TGTGCCAGCAGCTCCCAACCCCGAGGAGGACAGGGGATACCCCCGGGCAATCAGCCCCAGCATTTT,CASSSQPRGGQGIPPGNQPQHF
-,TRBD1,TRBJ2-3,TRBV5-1,TGCGCCAGCAGCTGGGACAGCGGCACAGATACGCAGTATTTT,CASSWDSGTDTQYF
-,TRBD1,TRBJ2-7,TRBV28,TGTGCCAGCAGTTTATACTTCCGGGGACAGGGGTCGAACTACGAGCAGTACTTC,CASSLYFRGQGSNYEQYF
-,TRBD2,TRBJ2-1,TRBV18,TGTGCCAGCTCCCTACGGACTAGCGGGGACAATGAGCAGTTCTTC,CASSLRTSGDNEQFF
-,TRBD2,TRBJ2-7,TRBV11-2,TGTGCCAGCAGCCCACTAGCGGGAGGGTACGAGCAGTACTTC,CASSPLAGGYEQYF